The source of this T cell receptor (beta chain) is a study of T cell changes during pregnancy in multiple sclerosis. TCRdb keeps only in-frame clones here, not all; method: immunoSEQ multiplex PCR. The profile shows roughly 46,000 clones, about 91% of them singletons. Trimming took 5 bases from V and 3 from J, leaving 19 bases between them. The CDR3 covers 16 residues. The germline gives CDR1 MDHEN, CDR2 SYDVKM. V usage is TRBV28 and J usage is TRBJ1-2; D may be TRBD1 (6 bases). The source of this sequence is a female donor with multiple sclerosis, enrolled in a pregnancy study. The specimen was peripheral blood, collected in the third trimester of pregnancy. The DNA of the CDR3 is TGTGCCAGCAGTCCACGGGGAGGGGGGAGTGACTATGGCTACACCTTC. It is translated as CASSPRGGGSDYGYTF.